One sample yielded the 8 T cell receptor beta chains listed below, sequenced in a study of pediatric ulcerative colitis. Method: immunoSEQ multiplex PCR; TCRdb's copy keeps in-frame clones and lacks some. In the table there are approximately 60,000 clones, approximately 87% of which are singletons. What was sequenced was blood. The source of these receptors is a boy between 10 and 17 years old with severe ulcerative colitis.

The V and J genes are TRBV9 and TRBJ1-1, with a weak D call TRBD1 (5 bases). V was clipped by 3 bases and J by 3 bases, with 18 bases between them. CDR3 size: 16 residues. In germline, CDR1 is SGDLS, CDR2 YYNGEE. The CDR3 DNA is TGTGCCAGCAGCGCCCGGGGGGGGGTGGTGGACACTGAAGCTTTCTTT. As protein: CASSARGGVVDTEAFF.

The gene calls are TRBV11-2 and TRBJ2-7, with TRBD2 as a possible D gene (6 bases). CDR1 is SGHAT and CDR2 is FQNNGV in the germline V gene. V was clipped by 5 bases and J by 4 bases, with 15 bases between them. This CDR3 spans 14 amino acids. The CDR3 reads CASSGGPGEYEQYF. The CDR3 DNA is TGTGCCAGCAGCGGGGGTCCGGGAGAGTACGAGCAGTACTTC.

This chain connects TRBV9 to TRBJ2-1; D may be TRBD1 (5 bases). Germline V gene lookup returns CDR1 SGDLS and CDR2 YYNGEE. V lost 0 bases and J lost 0, with 7 bases in between. The CDR3 loop spans 15 amino acids. The CDR3 DNA sequence: TGTGCCAGCAGCGTAGACAGGAGCTCCTACAATGAGCAGTTCTTC. Its protein is CASSVDRSSYNEQFF.

This chain connects TRBV7-2 to TRBJ1-1; maybe TRBD1 (5 bases). Trimming shortened V by 1 base and J by 1 base, and 10 bases separated the two germline ends. CDR1 and CDR2 (germline): SGHTA, FQGNSA. The CDR3 extends over 15 amino acids. This CDR3 is CASSLGGTWNTEAFF. CDR3 DNA sequence: TGTGCCAGCAGCTTAGGGGGGACCTGGAACACTGAAGCTTTCTTT. The full variable domain, with the rest looked up from reference TRBV7-2 and TRBJ1-1, is GAGVSQSPSNKVTEKGKDVELRCDPISGHTALYWYRQSLGQGLEFLIYFQGNSAPDKSGLPSDRFSAERTGGSVSTLTIQRTQQEDSAVYLCASSLGGTWNTEAFFGQGTRLTVV.

This clone was detected a few times. The CDR3 nucleotides read TGTGCCAGTAGTATAGGCGTTGGTCTGAATCAGCCCCAGCATTTT. This encodes CASSIGVGLNQPQHF. This chain uses TRBV19 with TRBJ1-5; D is undetermined. CDR3 length equals 15 residues. V shed 1 base and J shed 4 bases, with 11 bases lying between them. Germline CDR1 is LNHDA and CDR2 is SQIVND (reference sequence).

This clone was counted between two and nine times. The chain joins TRBV7-9 to TRBJ1-2; 8 bases are a match to TRBD1. V was pared by 5 bases and J by 5 bases, with 10 bases of the junction left unmatched. This CDR3 spans 15 amino acids. Germline assignment: CDR1 SEHNR and CDR2 FQNEAQ (reference sequence). CDR3 DNA sequence: TGTGCCAGCAGCCCAAACATAGGACAGGGATATGGCTACACCTTC. Protein: CASSPNIGQGYGYTF.

A single count supports this clone. The chain uses TRBV7-9 and TRBJ1-1; 9 bases line up with TRBD1. Germline trimming cut 2 bases from V and 1 base from J; bases unmatched to any gene: 2. CDR1 and CDR2 from the germline V gene are SEHNR and FQNEAQ (reference sequence). The CDR3 has 15 residues. The CDR3 DNA is TGTGCCAGCAGCTTACCGACAGGGGGGAACACTGAAGCTTTCTTT. Protein sequence: CASSLPTGGNTEAFF.

CDR3 residues: CASSVRLAGAYSGELFF. CDR3 DNA: TGTGCCAGCAGTGTCCGACTAGCGGGAGCATATAGCGGGGAGCTGTTTTTT. This chain uses TRBV6-1 with TRBJ2-2; 12 bases are a match to TRBD2. CDR1 is MNHNS, CDR2 SASEGT, per germline. The CDR3 totals 17 residues. With 4 bases clipped from V and 7 bases from J, the junction kept 10 bases outside the gene matches.